The table lists the clone carrying this TCR beta chain with a few counts. Its antigen is not known. TCR beta CDR3 region amplification was performed from RNA transcripts. HTBI primers were employed in a first-round RT-PCR of the TCR CDR3. TCRdb passed the multiplex PCR reads through MiXCR, listing each CDR3 protein once. The data show approximately 530,000 distinct CDR3 sequences, over 15% seen once. These data belong to a study of T cells in Graves' hyperthyroidism and ophthalmopathy. V lost 3 bases, J lost 0 bases, and 17 bases lay in between. Germline V lookup: CDR1 SEHNR, CDR2 FQNEAQ (reference sequence). The length of the CDR3 is 17 residues. General study points: A model of 13 V-J features distinguished ophthalmopathy from stable hyperthyroidism. Also found in blood were most expanded thyroid clonotypes above 0.001.

10 ml of fresh peripheral blood supplied the PBMCs. Material for sequencing was blood. The sequence was obtained from a woman between 18 and 29 years old with Graves' hyperthyroidism. The gene calls are TRBV7-9 and TRBJ1-1; D remains unclear. The CDR3 bases are TGTGCCAGCAGCTTTCCGAGGGTAGGTATGATGAACACTGAAGCTTTCTTT. This codes for CASSFPRVGMMNTEAFF.